These 26 T cell receptor beta chains were sequenced from one sample in a study of blood T cell repertoires in COVID-19. The assay was immunoSEQ multiplex PCR, and TCRdb's table has in-frame clones only and misses some. This table holds about 240,000 clones, over 80% found once. Source material: PBMCs or T cells enriched from blood (not recorded which). These receptors all come from a woman in her twenties or thirties with acute COVID-19.

This clone appeared a single time. The rearrangement joins TRBV3-1 (or the pseudogene TRBV3-2) to TRBJ1-4, with D uncertain. Trimming pared 2 bases from V and 7 bases from J, leaving 14 bases between. Germline V lookup: CDR1 LGHDT, CDR2 YNNKEL (reference sequence). This CDR3 spans 15 amino acids. CDR3 in amino acids: CASSQIEGSREKLFF. In DNA form, the CDR3 reads TGTGCCAGCAGCCAAATTGAGGGATCTCGTGAAAAACTGTTTTTT.

The CDR3 reads CASSPRGDLPQHF. CDR3 nucleotide sequence: TGTGCCAGCAGTCCCCGAGGCGATCTGCCCCAGCATTTT. The V call is TRBV12-3 or TRBV12-4, the J call TRBJ1-5; unclear D gene. CDR3 length equals 13 residues. V was trimmed by 5 bases and J by 9 bases, leaving 14 bases between them.

This clone came up once. The chain uses TRBV19 and TRBJ1-6; 9 nucleotides agree with TRBD1. The ends lost 5 bases at V and 6 bases at J; junction bases unmatched: 5. Germline V gene sequence: CDR1 LNHDA, CDR2 SQIVND (reference sequence). The CDR3 has 15 residues. CDR3 amino acids: CASSSLQGANSPLHF. The CDR3 DNA reads as TGTGCCAGTAGTTCTCTACAGGGGGCTAATTCACCCCTCCACTTT.

This clone was counted a single time. The V and J genes are TRBV7-2 and TRBJ1-2, with D tentatively TRBD1 (6 bases). This CDR3 is 12 amino acids long. Germline V CDR1 and CDR2: SGHTA, FQGNSA. V shed 7 bases and J shed 4 bases, with 10 bases lying between them. For the CDR3, the DNA is TGTGCCAGCACTACAGGGAGCTATGGCTACACCTTC. As protein: CASTTGSYGYTF. Based on the CDR3 plus reference TRBV7-2 and TRBJ1-2, the full variable domain is GAGVSQSPSNKVTEKGKDVELRCDPISGHTALYWYRQSLGQGLEFLIYFQGNSAPDKSGLPSDRFSAERTGGSVSTLTIQRTQQEDSAVYLCASTTGSYGYTFGSGTRLTVV.

J is TRBJ2-1 and V is TRBV7-9; D possibly corresponds to TRBD1 (5 bases). The V end was cut by 6 bases, the J end by 8 bases, with 5 bases between. The CDR3 runs 10 residues. Germline CDR1 is SEHNR and CDR2 is FQNEAQ (reference sequence). The CDR3 region is CASRGDEQFF. CDR3 sequence (DNA): TGTGCCAGCAGAGGGGATGAGCAGTTCTTC.

The rearrangement joins TRBV5-1 to TRBJ1-2; D unresolved. The CDR3 consists of 16 residues. Germline loops: CDR1 SGHRS, CDR2 YFSETQ. Trimming took off 5 bases at V and 0 bases at J, with 17 bases between the two ends. The CDR3 nucleotides are TGCGCCAGCAGGGAACAATGGGCACCTTCTAACTATGGCTACACCTTC. This gives the protein CASREQWAPSNYGYTF.

Turning to this clone: The junction departs from germline at one end; a sequencing error may be responsible. The chain couples TRBV7-7 to TRBJ2-1; D not resolved. CDR3 length equals 15 residues. Germline lookup yields CDR1 SSHAT and CDR2 FNYEAQ (reference sequence). The CDR3 bases are TGTGCTAGCAGCTTAGCCCAGAACACCTACAATGAGCAGTTCTTC. It specifies CASSLAQNTYNEQFF.

V usage is TRBV7-9 and J usage is TRBJ1-3; D perhaps matches TRBD1 (6 bases). Germline loops: CDR1 SEHNR, CDR2 FQNEAQ (reference sequence). V lost 4 bases to trimming and J lost 4 bases, with 14 bases between them. CDR3 length: 15 residues. CDR3 nucleotides: TGTGCCAGCAGCTGGGGGCAGTCTAGCGGAAACACCATATATTTT. Its translation: CASSWGQSSGNTIYF.

The chain links TRBV29-1 to TRBJ1-1; 7 nucleotides align to TRBD1. CDR1 is SQVTM, CDR2 ANQGSEA, per germline. CDR3 length: 13 amino acids. V shed 7 bases, J shed 3 bases, and the junction held 8 bases outside the gene matches. The CDR3 sequence: CSAQTGTYTEAFF. As DNA, the CDR3 is TGCAGCGCCCAGACAGGGACCTACACTGAAGCTTTCTTT.

The chain has TRBV7-8 and TRBJ2-5; TRBD2 agrees at 8 bases. CDR1 and CDR2 from the germline V gene are SGHVS and FQNEAQ. V lost 5 bases, J lost 3 bases, and 8 bases stayed unmatched. The CDR3 contains 15 residues. The CDR3 DNA is TGTGCCAGCAGCCAACCCGGCGGGAGGAAAGAGACCCAGTACTTC. Translating gives CASSQPGGRKETQYF.

The chain has TRBV19 and TRBJ2-7; 10 bases agree with TRBD1. The germline V gene has CDR1 LNHDA and CDR2 SQIVND (reference sequence). The ends lost 5 bases at V and 5 bases at J; junction bases unmatched: 9. This CDR3 has 15 amino acids. The CDR3 spells CASSPSGTGDDEQYF. In nucleotides, the CDR3 is TGTGCCAGTAGTCCCTCCGGGACAGGGGACGACGAGCAGTACTTC.

The chain links TRBV2 to TRBJ1-3, with TRBD1 as a possible D gene (6 bases). Germline lookup yields CDR1 SNHLY and CDR2 FYNNEI. This CDR3 comprises 14 residues. With 6 bases removed from V and 6 bases from J, the gap between germline ends came to 15 bases. As DNA, the CDR3 is TGTGCCAGCAGCGGGACAAGCAGGGAAAACACCATATATTTT. It is translated as CASSGTSRENTIYF. Combining the CDR3 with reference TRBV2 and TRBJ1-3 gives the whole variable domain EPEVTQTPSHQVTQMGQEVILRCVPISNHLYFYWYRQILGQKVEFLVSFYNNEISEKSEIFDDQFSVERPDGSNFTLKIRSTKLEDSAMYFCASSGTSRENTIYFGEGSWLTVV.

The J gene is TRBJ1-2, the V gene TRBV19, with 8 nucleotides matching TRBD1. V was pared by 6 bases and J by 4 bases, with 10 bases of the junction left unmatched. In germline, CDR1 is LNHDA, CDR2 SQIVND (reference sequence). CDR3 size: 15 residues. The CDR3 spells CASSTAYRGIYGYTF. The CDR3 DNA sequence: TGTGCCAGTAGCACGGCTTACAGGGGGATCTATGGCTACACCTTC.

This chain connects TRBV4-1 to TRBJ1-4; 11 nucleotides agree with TRBD1. Germline CDR1 MGHRA, CDR2 YSYEKL. CDR3 length: 20 residues. V was clipped by 3 bases and J by 1 base; unmatched bases: 13. The CDR3 here is CASSQRTRDRGTITNEKLFF. The CDR3 nucleotides are TGCGCCAGCAGCCAGAGGACCCGGGACAGGGGGACAATAACTAATGAAAAACTGTTTTTT.

The chain uses TRBV13 and TRBJ1-3, with 7 positions matching TRBD1. The CDR3 spans 15 residues. The V and J ends lost 5 bases and 4 bases, in that order; junction bases with no gene match: 8. Germline values: CDR1 PRHDT, CDR2 FYEKMQ (reference sequence). This CDR3 is CASSPWTGSGNTIYF. The CDR3 DNA reads as TGTGCCAGCAGCCCCTGGACAGGCTCAGGAAACACCATATATTTT.

This rearrangement joins TRBV5-6 to TRBJ1-2; D perhaps matches TRBD1 (5 bases). The CDR3 contains 15 residues. With 3 bases removed from V and 5 bases from J, the gap between germline ends came to 17 bases. Germline CDR1 is SGHDT and CDR2 is YYEEEE. CDR3 residues: CASSSDPGTAYGYTF. Written as DNA, the CDR3 is TGTGCCAGCAGCTCGGATCCCGGGACTGCTTATGGCTACACCTTC. The variable domain in full, with the rest retrieved from reference TRBV5-6 and TRBJ1-2, is DAGVTQSPTHLIKTRGQQVTLRCSPKSGHDTVSWYQQALGQGPQFIFQYYEEEERQRGNFPDRFSGHQFPNYSSELNVNALLLGDSALYLCASSSDPGTAYGYTFGSGTRLTVV.

CDR3 bases: TGTGCCAGTCAGGGTCCGGGGGATAGCACTGAAGCTTTCTTT. Protein product: CASQGPGDSTEAFF. The chain couples TRBV19 to TRBJ1-1; possibly TRBD1 for D (5 bases). The germline gives CDR1 LNHDA, CDR2 SQIVND (reference sequence). Trimming cost V 8 bases and J 4 bases, with 17 bases left between them. This CDR3 contains 14 residues.

The chain uses TRBV5-8 and TRBJ1-6; the D is unclear. There are 14 residues in the CDR3. Trimming stripped 6 bases from V and 7 bases from J, with 14 bases between. Germline CDR1 and CDR2: SGHTS and YDEGEE. This chain's CDR3 is CASTPWEGNSPLHF. For the CDR3, the DNA is TGTGCCAGCACCCCCTGGGAGGGAAATTCACCCCTCCACTTT.

This chain uses TRBV6-2 or TRBV6-3 with TRBJ1-1; 8 bases line up with TRBD1. Germline CDR1 reads MNHEY; CDR2 reads SVGEGT. J gave up 0 bases and V 2 bases, and 8 bases lay outside the gene matches. This CDR3 spans 17 amino acids. CDR3 protein: CASSYLGQGLMNTEAFF. CDR3 DNA: TGTGCCAGCAGTTACCTCGGACAGGGTCTCATGAACACTGAAGCTTTCTTT.

The rearrangement links TRBV5-6 to TRBJ1-6, with 7 bases lining up with TRBD1. Trimming removed 2 bases from V and 6 bases from J; junction bases left unmatched: 5. The V gene's germline CDR1 is SGHDT and CDR2 YYEEEE. This CDR3 is built from 15 residues. CDR3 region: CASSFRDSFNSPLHF. The CDR3 DNA reads TGTGCCAGCAGCTTCCGGGACAGCTTTAATTCACCCCTCCACTTT.

The chain carries TRBV27 and TRBJ2-5, with D hard to call. Trimming removed 5 bases at V and 0 bases at J, with 4 bases between. CDR1 MNHEY and CDR2 SMNVEV come from the germline V gene (reference sequence). The CDR3 runs to 12 residues. DNA for the CDR3: TGTGCCAGCAGTCCCAACCAAGAGACCCAGTACTTC. Encoded protein: CASSPNQETQYF.

The chain couples TRBV7-9 to TRBJ2-5; possibly TRBD1 for D (6 bases). The CDR3 loop spans 14 amino acids. With 6 bases removed from V and 0 bases from J, the gap between germline ends came to 11 bases. CDR1 SEHNR and CDR2 FQNEAQ come from the germline V gene (reference sequence). CDR3 bases: TGTGCCAGCAGTCGGGACAACAACCAAGAGACCCAGTACTTC. This gives the protein CASSRDNNQETQYF.

The chain couples TRBV7-6 to TRBJ1-4; D is unresolved. The germline V gene encodes CDR1 SGHVS and CDR2 FNYEAQ. The CDR3 extends over 16 amino acids. Trimming cost V 2 bases and J 5 bases, with 15 bases left between them. The CDR3 sequence is CASSLTPTKLNEKLFF. DNA of the CDR3: TGTGCCAGCAGCTTAACGCCGACAAAGCTGAATGAAAAACTGTTTTTT.

This rearrangement joins TRBV12-3 or TRBV12-4 to TRBJ1-2, with a tentative D call TRBD1 (6 bases). This CDR3 has 11 residues. Deletions cut 10 bases from V and 1 base from J, with 7 bases between. In nucleotides, the CDR3 is TGTGCCACACAGGGTAACTATGGCTACACCTTC. Translating gives CATQGNYGYTF.

The V gene is TRBV6-5, the J gene TRBJ1-1, with TRBD1 matching over 8 bases. The CDR3 contains 15 residues. After removal of 6 bases from V and 0 bases from J, the junction contained 6 bases not matched to a gene. Germline values: CDR1 MNHEY, CDR2 SVGAGI. CDR3 bases: TGTGCCAGCAGGGGGTGGGGACAGGTGAACACTGAAGCTTTCTTT. Translating gives CASRGWGQVNTEAFF.

The J gene is TRBJ2-7, the V gene TRBV5-1; a weak D match, TRBD2 (5 bases). The CDR3 covers 15 residues. Trimming left V 7 bases short and J 0 bases short, with 17 bases between. Germline V CDR1 and CDR2: SGHRS, YFSETQ. CDR3 in amino acids: CASGLSLGSSYEQYF. CDR3 nucleotides: TGCGCCAGCGGACTCAGCTTGGGAAGCTCCTACGAGCAGTACTTC.